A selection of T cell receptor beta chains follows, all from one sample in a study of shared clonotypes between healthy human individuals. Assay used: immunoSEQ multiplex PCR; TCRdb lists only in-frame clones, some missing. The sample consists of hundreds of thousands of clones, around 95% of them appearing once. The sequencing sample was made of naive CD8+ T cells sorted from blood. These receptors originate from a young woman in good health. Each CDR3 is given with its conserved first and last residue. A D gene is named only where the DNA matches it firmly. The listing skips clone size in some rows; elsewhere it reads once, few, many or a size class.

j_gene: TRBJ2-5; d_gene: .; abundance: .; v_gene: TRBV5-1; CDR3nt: TGCGCCAGCAGCCCACATTTTGCCCCGGAGACCCAGTACTTC; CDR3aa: CASSPHFAPETQYF
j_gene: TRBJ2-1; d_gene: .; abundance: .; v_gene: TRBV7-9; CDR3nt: TGTGCCAGCAGCTTGCCCAATGAGCAGTTCTTC; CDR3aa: CASSLPNEQFF
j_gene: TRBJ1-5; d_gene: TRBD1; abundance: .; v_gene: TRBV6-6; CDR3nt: TGTGCCAGCAGCCCTGAAGGGGGCTATCAGCCCCAGCATTTT; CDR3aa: CASSPEGGYQPQHF
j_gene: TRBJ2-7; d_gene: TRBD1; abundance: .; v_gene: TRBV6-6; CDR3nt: TGTGCCAGCAGCCCCGGGACAGGGCCTTTTTACGAGCAGTACTTC; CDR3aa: CASSPGTGPFYEQYF
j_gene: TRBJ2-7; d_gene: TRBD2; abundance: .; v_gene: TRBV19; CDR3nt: TGTGCCAGTAGTATAGTTGGTCCCGGGAGGGCCCCGGGGCACGAGCAGTACTTC; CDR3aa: CASSIVGPGRAPGHEQYF
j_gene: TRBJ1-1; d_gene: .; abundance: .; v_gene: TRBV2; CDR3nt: TGTGCCAGCAGTGAGGGCCCCGGGAGGGGAAACACTGAAGCTTTCTTT; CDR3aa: CASSEGPGRGNTEAFF
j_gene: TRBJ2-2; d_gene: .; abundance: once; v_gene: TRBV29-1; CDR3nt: TGCAGCGGAACTAGTTACGGGGAGCTGTTTTTT; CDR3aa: CSGTSYGELFF
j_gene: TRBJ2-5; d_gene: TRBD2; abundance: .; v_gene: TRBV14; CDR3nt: TGTGCCAGCAGCCAAGACGCACTAGCGGGTTTACAAGAGACCCAGTACTTC; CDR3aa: CASSQDALAGLQETQYF
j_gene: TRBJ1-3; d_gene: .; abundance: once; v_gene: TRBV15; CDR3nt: TGTGCCACCAGCAGAGATGGGGGGGCGGATTCTGGAAACACCATATATTTT; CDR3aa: CATSRDGGADSGNTIYF
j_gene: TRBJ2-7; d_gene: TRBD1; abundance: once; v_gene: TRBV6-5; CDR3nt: TGTGCCAGCAGTTACGGGACAGGGGGCCGGGAGCAGTACTTC; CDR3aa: CASSYGTGGREQYF
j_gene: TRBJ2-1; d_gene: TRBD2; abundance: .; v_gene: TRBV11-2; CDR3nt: TGTGCCAGCAGCTTAGATTCTAGCGGGAGCACTGCCTCCTACAATGAGCAGTTCTTC; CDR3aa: CASSLDSSGSTASYNEQFF
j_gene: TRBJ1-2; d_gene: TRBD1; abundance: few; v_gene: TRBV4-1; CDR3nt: TGCGCCAGCAGCCATGGACAGGGGACCTATGGCTACACCTTC; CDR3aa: CASSHGQGTYGYTF
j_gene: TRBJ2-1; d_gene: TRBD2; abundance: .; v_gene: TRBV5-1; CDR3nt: TGCGCCAGCAGCTTGGAGGGCGGGAGCTCCTACAATGAGCAGTTCTTC; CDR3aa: CASSLEGGSSYNEQFF
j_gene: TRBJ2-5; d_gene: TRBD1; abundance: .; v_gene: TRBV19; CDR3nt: TGTGCCAGTAGTACGGGGACAGGGACCCTAGAGACCCAGTACTTC; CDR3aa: CASSTGTGTLETQYF
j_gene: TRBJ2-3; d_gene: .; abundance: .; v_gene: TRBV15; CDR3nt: TGTGCCACCAGCAGAGAGAACTGGGACACCACAGATACGCAGTATTTT; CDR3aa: CATSRENWDTTDTQYF
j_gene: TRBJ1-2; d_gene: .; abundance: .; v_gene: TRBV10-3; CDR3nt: TGTGCCATCAGTGAGTCCGTGGTCGGGGAATATGGCTACACCTTC; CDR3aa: CAISESVVGEYGYTF
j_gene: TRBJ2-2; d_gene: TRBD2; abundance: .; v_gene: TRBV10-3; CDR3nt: TGTGCCATCGGCGGGAGCGACACCGGGGAGCTGTTTTTT; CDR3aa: CAIGGSDTGELFF
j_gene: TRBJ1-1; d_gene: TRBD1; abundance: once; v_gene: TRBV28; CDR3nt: TGTGCCAGCAGTTTCGGGACAGGGGCTTTTGCTGAAGCTTTCTTT; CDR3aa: CASSFGTGAFAEAFF
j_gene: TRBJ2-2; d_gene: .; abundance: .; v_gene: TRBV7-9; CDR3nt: TGTGCCAGCAGCACAGGGCCTGAGGAGCTGTTTTTT; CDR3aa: CASSTGPEELFF
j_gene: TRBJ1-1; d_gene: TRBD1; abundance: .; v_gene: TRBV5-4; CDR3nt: TGTGCCAGCAGCTGGCCGCCGGGACAGCACGACACTGAAGCTTTCTTT; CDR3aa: CASSWPPGQHDTEAFF
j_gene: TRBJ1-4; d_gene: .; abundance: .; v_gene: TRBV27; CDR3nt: TGTGCCAGCAGTTTAGCAGGGGCTCGGGAAAAACTGTTTTTT; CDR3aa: CASSLAGAREKLFF
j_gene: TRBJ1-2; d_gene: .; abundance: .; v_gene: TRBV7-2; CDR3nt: TGTGCCAGCAGCTTAGGACCACTTCACGGCTACACCTTC; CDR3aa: CASSLGPLHGYTF
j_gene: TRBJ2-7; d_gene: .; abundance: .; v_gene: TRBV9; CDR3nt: TGTGCCAGCAGCGTAGCATCAGCGCTGGACGAGCAGTACTTC; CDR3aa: CASSVASALDEQYF
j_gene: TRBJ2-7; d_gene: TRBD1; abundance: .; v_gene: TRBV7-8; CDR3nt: TGTGCCAGCAGCTCGACAGGGTTCGGCTACGAGCAGTACTTC; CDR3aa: CASSSTGFGYEQYF
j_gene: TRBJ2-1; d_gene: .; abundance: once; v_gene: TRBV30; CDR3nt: TGTGCCTGGAGTGTATACCCCGAGTATGAGCAGTTCTTC; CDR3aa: CAWSVYPEYEQFF
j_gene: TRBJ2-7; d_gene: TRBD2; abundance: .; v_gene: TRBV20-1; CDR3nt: TGCAGTGCCAGCGGGACCTACGAGCAGTACTTC; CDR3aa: CSASGTYEQYF
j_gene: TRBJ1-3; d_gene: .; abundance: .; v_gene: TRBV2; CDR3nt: TGTGCCAGCAGTGAAGGGGGAACCATATATTTT; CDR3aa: CASSEGGTIYF
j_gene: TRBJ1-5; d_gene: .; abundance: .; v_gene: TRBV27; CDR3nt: TGTGCCAGCAATACTGGGGGCCCGCCTCAGCCCCAGCATTTT; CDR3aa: CASNTGGPPQPQHF
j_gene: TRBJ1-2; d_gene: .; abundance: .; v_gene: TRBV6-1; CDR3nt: TGTGCTGCTCATGCCTATGGCTACACCTTC; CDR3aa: CAAHAYGYTF
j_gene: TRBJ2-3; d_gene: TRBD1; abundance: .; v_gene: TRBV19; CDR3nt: TGTGCCAGCGCGGACAGGGTGACCACAGATACGCAGTATTTT; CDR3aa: CASADRVTTDTQYF
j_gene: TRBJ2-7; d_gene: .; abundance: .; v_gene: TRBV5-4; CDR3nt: TGTGCCAGCAGCTTGGCCCAGGGGAGCTCCTACGAGCAGTACTTC; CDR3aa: CASSLAQGSSYEQYF
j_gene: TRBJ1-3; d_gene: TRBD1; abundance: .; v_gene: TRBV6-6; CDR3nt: TGTGCCAGCGGGACAGGGAGCTCTGGAAACACCATATATTTT; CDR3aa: CASGTGSSGNTIYF
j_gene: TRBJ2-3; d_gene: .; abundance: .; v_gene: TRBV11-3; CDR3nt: TGTGCCAGCAGCTCCGAGCTAGAAGATACGCAGTATTTT; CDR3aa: CASSSELEDTQYF
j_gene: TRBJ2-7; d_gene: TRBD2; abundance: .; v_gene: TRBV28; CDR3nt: TGTGCCAGCAGTGCGGGACTAGCGGGAGGCGACTACGAGCAGTACTTC; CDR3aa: CASSAGLAGGDYEQYF
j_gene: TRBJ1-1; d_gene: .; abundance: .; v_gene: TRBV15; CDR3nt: TGTGCCACCAGCAGAGAATACACTGAAGCTTTCTTT; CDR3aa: CATSREYTEAFF
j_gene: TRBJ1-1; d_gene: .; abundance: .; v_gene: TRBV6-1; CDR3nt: TGTGCCAGCACCTCCCCCTGGGGGACTGAAGCTTTCTTT; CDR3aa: CASTSPWGTEAFF